This T cell receptor (beta chain) was identified during a study of Ad26.COV2.S vaccination and SARS-CoV-2 variants. Across the study: Donor was in the COV1001 Ad26.COV2.S trial arm.

This CDR3 is 12 amino acids long. V lost 1 base and J lost 6, with 5 bases in between. The germline V gene encodes CDR1 SGHNT and CDR2 YENEEA. Libraries were prepared by immunoSEQ multiplex PCR; TCRdb keeps only in-frame clonotypes and omits some of them. The data hold roughly 500,000 clones, with approximately 88% observed a single time. The treatment: some 20 received Ad26.COV2.S at low or high dose, single or two shots; 5 received placebo; per-sample allocation not given. The investigators took samples on day 63 after the first vaccine or placebo injection. As for this clone: Its specificity is not known.

Overall study findings and caveats: Substantial breadth in spike-specific CD8+ and CD4+ T cell responses was reportedly seen after vaccination.

The TCR was taken from a person between 18 and 65 years old who received the Ad26.COV2.S COVID-19 vaccine or a placebo. The V call is TRBV11-3, the J call TRBJ2-3; unclear D gene. The material was peripheral blood, obtained in a trial of Ad26.COV2.S vaccine versus placebo. For the CDR3, the DNA is TGTGCCAGCAGCTTAGTCCCTGATACGCAGTATTTT. Residues: CASSLVPDTQYF.